What follows is one T cell receptor (beta chain) and its context. Its antigen target is currently unknown. No much larger clone is present one base from it, and per-base qualities are unavailable. Full-length TCR variable regions were amplified by 5' RACE PCR with constant-region reverse primers, and semi-nested PCR with Nested Universal Primer A was subsequently performed. Using the ReliaPrep RNA Cell Miniprep System, total RNA was extracted, and the SMARTer RACE 5'/3' Kit was then used to reverse transcribe the RNA into 5'RACE-ready cDNA. An Illumina MiSeq was used to sequence the full-length TCR alpha and beta libraries, which had been barcoded with multiplex adaptors. Concerning the study's data processing: Sequencing data were pooled across the five patients for each of nine subset-tissue groups and compared by unsupervised clustering of TCR gene usage. The Morisita-Horn index was used to calculate repertoire similarity, with shared sequences weighted by how much each contributed to each repertoire. Through fastp at Q25 and MiXCR, TCRdb rebuilt clones from the public reads, retaining in-frame beta chains. Every entry covers one CDR3 protein and lists the most common genes and DNA from its rows. These V and J calls originate from TCRdb's pipeline instead of the authors' own analysis. This sample gives roughly 42,000 distinct CDR3 sequences in total; 25% to 35% of them show up just once. The ten largest clones capture approximately 4% of the sample.

The memory CD4+ T cell population was isolated based on a CD4+CD45RO+CD25- phenotype. Tregs, naive and memory CD4+ T cells from tumor, blood and ipsilateral draining lymph nodes of about five breast cancer patients underwent full-length TCR alpha and beta sequencing. Tumor tissue, along with lymph nodes from ipsilateral axillary dissection, was perfused with PBS, minced, and then digested using collagenase I and hyaluronidase. Sorted cell populations were confirmed by FACS to exceed 90% purity. The sample is drawn from a study (dated by TCRdb to 2015 to 2017). For the wider study: The study tested whether tumor-infiltrating Tregs in breast cancer are recruited from blood Tregs or converted in situ from other CD4+ T cell subsets.

Summary of the overall study and its limitations: The TCR gene usage of tumor memory CD4+ T cells clustered together with blood and lymph node memory CD4+ cells and with lymph node naive CD4+ cells. Validation in the larger cohort was restricted to a single TCR beta V-J rearrangement rather than whole repertoires. The greatest overlap of tumor-infiltrating Treg TCR alpha and beta sequences was observed with tumor naive CD4+ T cells, followed by blood naive CD4+ T cells.

The clonotype was recovered from a female donor with breast cancer. Sequenced material: tumor-infiltrating memory CD4+ T cells sorted from the breast tumor. What the cell subset or site label conveys for this sample: memory CD4+ T cells, CD4+CD45RO+CD25-.

The DNA reads TGTGCCAGCACCCGGGGTAGCGACCCCTCCTACGAGCAGTACTTC. Translation gives CASTRGSDPSYEQYF. This receptor chain uses TRBV12-3 or TRBV12-4 and TRBJ2-7; D gene: possibly TRBD2, on 5 matching bases. The CDR3 spans 15 residues, from the cysteine through the phenylalanine. Only CDR3 DNA remains: 45 bases, in frame from the first base. V loses 7 bases of germline sequence and J loses 0 bases, and the interval between the two ends is 16 bases.